These 14 T cell receptor beta chains were all obtained from the same sample, sequenced in a study of technical replicates of blood from a few donors. Generated by immunoSEQ multiplex PCR, the TCRdb table keeps only in-frame clones and is missing some. The sample lists tens of thousands of clones, about 83% seen once, with around 5.2% in the top ten. The specimen was PBMCs. The receptors were sampled from a human donor in good health. Some clones in this sample may be carry-over from other donors' samples.

The V gene is TRBV4-3, the J gene TRBJ1-3; D gene ambiguous. CDR1 and CDR2 (germline): LGHNA, YSLEER. The CDR3 consists of 16 residues. The ends were cut back, 4 bases at V and 0 bases at J, with 13 bases in the middle. CDR3 loop: CASSPRVRGSGNTIYF. The CDR3 nucleotides are TGCGCCAGCAGCCCGAGGGTGAGAGGCTCTGGAAACACCATATATTTT.

The chain combines TRBV19 with TRBJ2-3, with D unresolved. CDR1 is LNHDA, CDR2 SQIVND, per germline (reference sequence). CDR3 length equals 15 residues. V lost 3 bases and J 3 bases, leaving 13 bases between the germline ends. The CDR3 sequence is CASSIRSPPTDTQYF. CDR3 bases: TGTGCCAGTAGTATCCGGAGTCCCCCAACAGATACGCAGTATTTT.

V and J are TRBV7-2 and TRBJ1-3; the match to TRBD1 covers 9 bases. V lost 8 bases, J lost 2 bases, and 4 bases stayed unmatched. This CDR3 is 14 amino acids long. Germline V lookup: CDR1 SGHTA, CDR2 FQGNSA. The CDR3 DNA reads as TGTGCCAGCCGAACAGGGGGCGCTGGAAACACCATATATTTT. Encoded protein: CASRTGGAGNTIYF.

V is TRBV6-6 and J is TRBJ2-7; 11 nucleotides match TRBD2. CDR3 length: 14 residues. Trimming at V came to 5 bases and at J to 6 bases, leaving 6 bases not matched to a gene. CDR1 and CDR2 (germline): MNHNY, SVGAGI (reference sequence). The CDR3 reads CASSVAGGPREQYF. The DNA of the CDR3 is TGTGCCAGCAGTGTAGCGGGGGGGCCCCGCGAGCAGTACTTC.

This clone has a single count. The chain recombines TRBV27 with TRBJ2-7, with a weak D call TRBD1 (5 bases). The CDR3 extends over 13 amino acids. Germline V gene data show CDR1 as MNHEY and CDR2 as SMNVEV (reference sequence). Trimming took off 3 bases at V and 3 bases at J, with 9 bases between the two ends. CDR3 in DNA: TGTGCCAGCAGTTTCAGGGCCTACTACGAGCAGTACTTC. Residues: CASSFRAYYEQYF.

This clone is a singleton in its sample. CDR3 amino acids: CASSYPGTGGFKNIQYF. CDR3 nucleotide sequence: TGTGCCAGCAGCTACCCCGGGACAGGGGGATTCAAAAACATTCAGTACTTC. The chain joins TRBV5-5 to TRBJ2-4, with TRBD1 matching over 11 bases. This CDR3 region has 17 residues. V shed 3 bases, J shed 3 bases, and the junction held 8 bases outside the gene matches. The germline V gene encodes CDR1 SGHKS and CDR2 YYEKEE (reference sequence).

The chain has TRBV14 and TRBJ1-2, with D unresolved. Deletions cut 5 bases from V and 1 base from J, with 5 bases between. Germline CDR1 and CDR2: SGHDN and FVKESK. The CDR3 consists of 12 residues. CDR3 region: CASSASNYGYTF. The CDR3 nucleotides are TGTGCCAGCAGCGCCAGTAACTATGGCTACACCTTC.

The chain has TRBV7-9 and TRBJ1-1, with D possibly matching TRBD1 (6 bases). Per germline, CDR1 SEHNR and CDR2 FQNEAQ (reference sequence). The CDR3 runs to 15 residues. V lost 0 bases and J lost 0, with 8 bases in between. The CDR3 DNA reads TGTGCCAGCAGCTTAGCCAGGGGCCTGAACACTGAAGCTTTCTTT. This sequence encodes CASSLARGLNTEAFF.

V gene TRBV4-3 combines with J gene TRBJ2-7; 7 bases line up with TRBD1. Losses at the gene ends were 4 bases for V and 4 bases for J; bases not matched to a gene: 10. Per the germline V gene, CDR1 is LGHNA and CDR2 is YSLEER. The CDR3 loop spans 15 amino acids. The CDR3 is CASSRNPGTAYEQYF. The DNA of the CDR3 is TGCGCCAGCAGCCGAAACCCCGGGACAGCTTACGAGCAGTACTTC.

In DNA, the CDR3 is TGTGCCAGCAGTGTGGGACAGGGTAATTCACCCCTCCACTTT. Encoded protein: CASSVGQGNSPLHF. This rearrangement joins TRBV2 to TRBJ1-6, with 9 bases that match TRBD1. Germline CDR1 is SNHLY and CDR2 is FYNNEI. V trimming: 4 bases; J trimming: 6 bases; junction bases outside the gene matches: 1. This CDR3 comprises 14 residues.

V usage is TRBV6-6 and J usage is TRBJ2-2; D is possibly TRBD1 (6 bases). The ends were cut back, 4 bases at V and 4 bases at J, with 10 bases in the middle. The CDR3 spans 14 residues. Germline V CDR1 and CDR2: MNHNY, SVGAGI (reference sequence). The CDR3 DNA follows: TGTGCCAGCAGTTGGGACATCACCACCGGGGAGCTGTTTTTT. Translating gives CASSWDITTGELFF.

The rearrangement joins TRBV6-4 to TRBJ2-1; D may be TRBD2 (6 bases). V was trimmed by 0 bases and J by 2 bases, leaving 8 bases between them. Per germline, CDR1 MRHNA and CDR2 SNTAGT. The CDR3 sequence is 15 residues long. This CDR3 reads CASSDSAGTYNEQFF. DNA for the CDR3: TGTGCCAGCAGTGACTCGGCGGGAACCTACAATGAGCAGTTCTTC.

This rearrangement joins TRBV6-5 to TRBJ1-2; D is uncertain. Germline V lookup: CDR1 MNHEY, CDR2 SVGAGI. V was cut by 11 bases and J by 1 base, with 11 bases left in between. The length of the CDR3 is 12 residues. CDR3 nucleotide sequence: TGTGCCGTAAAAGGGAGTAACTATGGCTACACCTTC. It specifies CAVKGSNYGYTF.

The rearrangement joins TRBV2 to TRBJ2-5, with D maybe TRBD2 (7 bases). CDR3 length: 14 residues. V was pared by 4 bases and J by 5 bases, with 14 bases between. CDR1 SNHLY and CDR2 FYNNEI come from the germline V gene. The CDR3 region is CASSVGGGLETQYF. Here the CDR3 DNA reads TGTGCCAGCAGTGTAGGGGGGGGCCTGGAGACCCAGTACTTC.